Below are 32 T cell receptor beta chains sequenced from a single sample in a study of T cells after posttransplantation cyclophosphamide. The method was immunoSEQ multiplex PCR; TCRdb's version includes in-frame clones alone and lacks a portion of them. Of fewer than 35,000 clones listed, roughly 91% are singletons. The naive gate required viable CD3+CD4+ or CD3+CD8+ cells with CCR7+CD45RA+CD45RO-CD95-CD27+CD28+ phenotype. Sequenced material: naive CD4+ T cells sorted from blood. Source of these receptors: a man aged 30 to 39 in good health and a related stem cell transplant donor.

The chain uses TRBV7-8 and TRBJ2-7, with 8 bases aligning to TRBD1. With 7 bases clipped from V and 7 bases from J, the junction kept 12 bases outside the gene matches. Germline V gene data show CDR1 as SGHVS and CDR2 as FQNEAQ. CDR3 size: 14 residues. CDR3 in amino acids: CASTLDRVLGEQYF. CDR3 coding DNA: TGTGCCAGCACCTTGGACAGGGTATTAGGGGAGCAGTACTTC.

This clone has just a few counts. V is TRBV5-6 and J is TRBJ1-2, with D tentatively TRBD1 (6 bases). The germline V and J ends were trimmed by 2 bases and 2 bases, with 13 bases remaining between them. Per germline, CDR1 SGHDT and CDR2 YYEEEE. The CDR3 consists of 15 residues. The CDR3 reads CASSLQGGLNYGYTF. CDR3 DNA sequence: TGTGCCAGCAGCTTACAGGGAGGGTTAAACTATGGCTACACCTTC.

The CDR3 sequence is CASMRGTGDSGNTIYF. CDR3 DNA sequence: TGTGCCAGTATGAGGGGGACAGGGGACTCTGGAAACACCATATATTTT. The J gene is TRBJ1-3, the V gene TRBV19, with 10 positions matching TRBD1. V shed 7 bases, J shed 0 bases, and the junction held 6 bases outside the gene matches. The V gene's germline CDR1 is LNHDA and CDR2 SQIVND (reference sequence). This CDR3 has 16 residues.

The chain joins TRBV5-6 to TRBJ2-1; the D gene is possibly TRBD2 (6 bases). V was pared by 7 bases and J by 5 bases, with 22 bases between. The CDR3 is made up of 16 amino acids. The germline gives CDR1 SGHDT, CDR2 YYEEEE. The CDR3 reads CASSRYSGVGDNEQFF. DNA of the CDR3: TGTGCCAGCTCACGGTACTCGGGGGTTGGCGACAATGAGCAGTTCTTC.

The chain carries TRBV5-1 and TRBJ1-1, with 9 bases lining up with TRBD1. The CDR3 consists of 16 residues. CDR1 is SGHRS, CDR2 YFSETQ, per germline. J lost 0 bases, V lost 3 bases, and 6 bases had no gene match. CDR3 DNA sequence: TGCGCCAGCAGCTGGACAGGGGTAGGAATGAACACTGAAGCTTTCTTT. Encoded protein: CASSWTGVGMNTEAFF.

This chain connects TRBV5-1 to TRBJ2-7; tentative D call: TRBD1 (6 bases). The CDR3 totals 16 residues. The ends were cut back, 0 bases at V and 3 bases at J, with 16 bases in the middle. The germline V gene encodes CDR1 SGHRS and CDR2 YFSETQ. The CDR3 DNA is TGCGCCAGCAGCTTGGGGGACATCAATAGAATCTACGAGCAGTACTTC. It encodes CASSLGDINRIYEQYF.

V is TRBV15 and J is TRBJ1-2; possible D gene TRBD1, 5 bases. CDR1 LNHNV and CDR2 YYDKDF come from the germline V gene (reference sequence). V was cut by 6 bases and J by 7 bases, with 12 bases left in between. The CDR3 runs 12 residues. The CDR3 DNA reads as TGTGCCACCAGAAGGGGTTTCGGTGGCTACACCTTC. It codes for CATRRGFGGYTF. The full variable domain, in which reference TRBV15 and TRBJ1-2 provide the parts outside the CDR3, is DAMVIQNPRYQVTQFGKPVTLSCSQTLNHNVMYWYQQKSSQAPKLLFHYYDKDFNNEADTPDNFQSRRPNTSFCFLDIRSPGLGDTAMYLCATRRGFGGYTFGSGTRLTVV.

V usage is TRBV9 and J usage is TRBJ2-1; D gene ambiguous. CDR1 is SGDLS, CDR2 YYNGEE, per germline. The CDR3 is 17 amino acids. V lost 0 bases, J lost 4 bases, and 17 bases lay in between. The CDR3 DNA reads TGTGCCAGCAGCGTAGTCGGTAGCCCTGAACCTTACAATGAGCAGTTCTTC. The encoded protein is CASSVVGSPEPYNEQFF.

The chain carries TRBV5-1 and TRBJ1-5; tentative D call: TRBD1 (6 bases). The CDR3 runs 16 residues. Trimming took 3 bases from V and 0 from J, leaving 13 bases between them. Germline CDR1 SGHRS, CDR2 YFSETQ. CDR3 in DNA: TGCGCCAGCAGCTACCGGGACAACTATAGCAATCAGCCCCAGCATTTT. Its translation: CASSYRDNYSNQPQHF. Looking up the rest from reference TRBV5-1 and TRBJ1-5 gives the full variable domain: KAGVTQTPRYLIKTRGQQVTLSCSPISGHRSVSWYQQTPGQGLQFLFEYFSETQRNKGNFPGRFSGRQFSNSRSEMNVSTLELGDSALYLCASSYRDNYSNQPQHFGDGTRLSIL.

In this sample, this clone turned up once. The chain links TRBV5-5 to TRBJ2-7, with D perhaps matching TRBD1 (6 bases). This CDR3 is 14 amino acids long. V was clipped by 0 bases and J by 2 bases, with 9 bases between them. Per the germline V gene, CDR1 is SGHKS and CDR2 is YYEKEE (reference sequence). CDR3 amino acids: CASSLEGVPYEQYF. The CDR3 nucleotides are TGTGCCAGCAGCTTGGAGGGGGTCCCCTACGAGCAGTACTTC.

The V gene is TRBV6-1, the J gene TRBJ2-7; the match to TRBD2 covers 7 bases. This CDR3 is built from 14 residues. V lost 7 bases, J lost 0 bases, and 6 bases stayed unmatched. In germline, CDR1 is MNHNS, CDR2 SASEGT. CDR3 protein: CASNTGTNSYEQYF. The CDR3 bases are TGTGCCAGCAACACTGGGACTAACTCCTACGAGCAGTACTTC.

This chain links TRBV16 with TRBJ2-1; D gene uncertain. V was clipped by 0 bases and J by 0 bases, with 6 bases between them. This CDR3 region has 15 residues. CDR1 KGHSY and CDR2 FQNENV come from the germline V gene. CDR3: CASSQSSLSYNEQFF. The CDR3 DNA is TGTGCCAGCAGCCAATCTTCCCTCTCCTACAATGAGCAGTTCTTC.

In the case of this clone: An end of the junction differs from the germline gene, which may be a read error. This chain uses TRBV19 with TRBJ1-6, with D unclear. Germline lookup yields CDR1 LNHDA and CDR2 SQIVND (reference sequence). The CDR3 is 15 residues long. The CDR3 is CASSRMDGIDSPLHF. CDR3 coding DNA: TGTGCCAGTAGCCGAATGGACGGGATCGATTCGCCCCTCCACTTT.

The chain couples TRBV13 to TRBJ2-4, with TRBD1 identical over 10 bases. Germline V gene sequence: CDR1 PRHDT, CDR2 FYEKMQ (reference sequence). The CDR3 runs 14 residues. Unmatched junction bases numbered 4, after V lost 5 bases and J lost 6 bases. CDR3 sequence reads: CASSGRDRGNIQYF. The CDR3, as DNA: TGTGCCAGCAGCGGCAGGGACAGGGGAAACATTCAGTACTTC.

This chain connects TRBV10-1 to TRBJ2-7; 12 nucleotides align to TRBD2. V lost 6 bases to trimming and J lost 7 bases; unmatched junction nucleotides: 4. Looked up from germline, CDR1 is WNHNN and CDR2 is SYGVQD (reference sequence). CDR3 length: 13 amino acids. CDR3: CASSLGLAGEQYF. The CDR3 DNA follows: TGCGCCAGCAGCCTAGGACTAGCGGGGGAGCAGTACTTC.

CDR3 residues: CASSLVQGEIDGYTF. The CDR3 DNA is TGTGCCAGCAGCTTAGTACAGGGGGAAATAGATGGCTACACCTTC. This chain uses TRBV7-6 with TRBJ1-2; 8 nucleotides match TRBD1. Germline trimming cut 1 base from V and 6 bases from J; bases unmatched to any gene: 7. The CDR3 sequence is 15 residues long. CDR1 and CDR2 from the germline V gene are SGHVS and FNYEAQ. Variable domain in full (rest from reference TRBV7-6 and TRBJ1-2): GAGVSQSPRYKVTKRGQDVALRCDPISGHVSLYWYRQALGQGPEFLTYFNYEAQQDKSGLPNDRFSAERPEGSISTLTIQRTEQRDSAMYRCASSLVQGEIDGYTFGSGTRLTVV.

The rearrangement uses TRBV7-3 and TRBJ2-6, with no clear D. Per germline, CDR1 SGHTA and CDR2 FQGTGA. This CDR3 is 16 amino acids long. V dropped 0 bases and J dropped 0 bases, with 6 bases sitting between them. The CDR3 DNA sequence: TGTGCCAGCAGCTTAACGGTCAGCTCTGGGGCCAACGTCCTGACTTTC. Amino acid sequence: CASSLTVSSGANVLTF.

The V call is TRBV6-6, the J call TRBJ1-2; a weak D match, TRBD1 (6 bases). Germline lookup yields CDR1 MNHNY and CDR2 SVGAGI (reference sequence). The CDR3 totals 14 residues. Between the trimmed V and J ends, which lost 4 bases and 6 bases, there was a span of 15 bases. This CDR3 is CASSSTAGAHGYTF. DNA of the CDR3: TGTGCCAGCAGTTCAACGGCGGGGGCCCATGGCTACACCTTC.

CDR3 sequence reads: CASGGGGRAVTEAFF. The CDR3 nucleotides read TGTGCCAGCGGAGGGGGGGGCAGGGCAGTCACTGAAGCTTTCTTT. The chain has TRBV9 and TRBJ1-1, with a tentative D call TRBD1 (6 bases). This CDR3 has 15 residues. The V end lost 7 bases, the J end lost 4 bases, and 20 bases lay between the germline ends. Germline lookup yields CDR1 SGDLS and CDR2 YYNGEE.

V is TRBV4-2 and J is TRBJ2-3; 12 bases are shared with TRBD2. The CDR3 totals 17 residues. J lost 8 bases, V lost 1 base, and 10 bases had no gene match. CDR1 and CDR2 from the germline V gene are LGHNA and YNFKEQ. The CDR3 reads CASSQGQLAGGQGTQYF. The CDR3 DNA sequence: TGTGCCAGCAGCCAAGGACAGCTAGCGGGGGGGCAAGGTACGCAGTATTTT.

The chain combines TRBV5-1 with TRBJ2-7; 9 nucleotides agree with TRBD1. V lost 4 bases, J lost 6 bases, and 17 bases stayed unmatched. CDR1 and CDR2 from the germline V gene are SGHRS and YFSETQ. CDR3 length equals 17 residues. DNA of the CDR3: TGCGCCAGCAGCCCCGGGACAGGGACGATTGGGTCTGGCGAGCAGTACTTC. Amino acids: CASSPGTGTIGSGEQYF.

J is TRBJ1-3 and V is TRBV18, with D maybe TRBD1 (6 bases). V was shortened by 2 bases and J by 2 bases, with 13 bases between the two germline ends. This CDR3 comprises 16 residues. Germline-derived CDR1 and CDR2 are KGHSH and LQKENI. The CDR3 region has the DNA TGTGCCAGCTCACCAGGGGGCAAATTCACTGGAAACACCATATATTTT. Its protein product is CASSPGGKFTGNTIYF.

This chain connects TRBV11-2 to TRBJ2-5; D might be TRBD2 (6 bases). Germline V gives CDR1 SGHAT, CDR2 FQNNGV. V gave up 1 base and J gave up 4 bases, with 16 bases separating them. The CDR3 totals 16 residues. The CDR3 reads CASSLGGVTSTETQYF. CDR3 coding DNA: TGTGCCAGCAGCTTAGGCGGGGTTACTAGCACAGAGACCCAGTACTTC.

This chain uses TRBV4-1 with TRBJ1-1; D possibly corresponds to TRBD1 (5 bases). This CDR3 contains 15 residues. Germline CDR1 reads MGHRA; CDR2 reads YSYEKL. V lost 4 bases and J 6 bases, leaving 18 bases between the germline ends. The CDR3 nucleotides are TGCGCCAGCAGCCCTCTACCCAGCGGGGCCGCTGAAGCTTTCTTT. Amino acid sequence: CASSPLPSGAAEAFF.

This clone was detected once. V usage is TRBV5-1 and J usage is TRBJ1-2; 9 bases match TRBD1. J gave up 6 bases and V 1 base, and 7 bases lay outside the gene matches. This CDR3 contains 15 residues. Germline V gene data show CDR1 as SGHRS and CDR2 as YFSETQ. CDR3 region: CASSLRVTGGDGYTF. The CDR3 DNA follows: TGCGCCAGCAGCTTGAGGGTTACAGGGGGCGATGGCTACACCTTC.

This clone was picked up one time. V is TRBV5-1 and J is TRBJ2-5; 10 bases align to TRBD2. Germline lookup yields CDR1 SGHRS and CDR2 YFSETQ. Losses at the gene ends were 1 base for V and 2 bases for J; bases not matched to a gene: 5. This CDR3 has 16 amino acids. Written as DNA, the CDR3 is TGCGCCAGCAGCTTGTTAACTAGCGGGGAACAAGAGACCCAGTACTTC. It codes for CASSLLTSGEQETQYF.

The chain's CDR3 is CASSLVHGPGRLYSNQPQHF. In DNA form, the CDR3 reads TGTGCCAGCAGCTTAGTTCATGGGCCAGGGCGCCTCTATAGCAATCAGCCCCAGCATTTT. This chain joins TRBV11-3 and TRBJ1-5; maybe TRBD1 (5 bases). V lost 1 base and J lost 0, with 22 bases in between. CDR3 length equals 20 residues. Germline values: CDR1 SGHNT, CDR2 YENEEA.

The chain joins TRBV28 to TRBJ2-7; weak D call: TRBD2 (6 bases). Germline CDR1 reads MDHEN; CDR2 reads SYDVKM. This CDR3 comprises 13 residues. Trimming cost V 1 base and J 4 bases, with 8 bases left between them. CDR3 loop: CASSLSGVYEQYF. The CDR3 region has the DNA TGTGCCAGCAGTTTATCGGGGGTATACGAGCAGTACTTC.

The chain uses TRBV10-3 and TRBJ2-3; 11 nucleotides match TRBD2. V dropped 7 bases and J dropped 5; count of bases not matched to a gene: 14. Germline loops: CDR1 ENHRY, CDR2 SYGVKD. This CDR3 has 17 residues. CDR3 protein: CAINNPVAGGQRDTQYF. In DNA, the CDR3 is TGTGCCATCAATAACCCCGTAGCGGGGGGGCAAAGAGATACGCAGTATTTT.

The V and J genes are TRBV7-6 and TRBJ2-5; D not resolved. Germline-derived CDR1 and CDR2 are SGHVS and FNYEAQ. The CDR3 runs 13 residues. Trimming pared 7 bases from V and 1 base from J, leaving 10 bases between. CDR3 region: CASTGLLQETQYF. The CDR3 DNA is TGTGCCAGCACCGGTCTACTCCAAGAGACCCAGTACTTC.

The chain uses TRBV27 and TRBJ1-3; D perhaps matches TRBD1 (5 bases). Germline lookup yields CDR1 MNHEY and CDR2 SMNVEV (reference sequence). CDR3 length: 16 residues. Trimming stripped 8 bases from V and 0 bases from J, with 17 bases between. The CDR3: CASQPKTGPSGNTIYF. The CDR3 nucleotides read TGTGCCAGCCAACCGAAAACAGGACCCTCTGGAAACACCATATATTTT.

This clone was counted a single time. The chain couples TRBV7-2 to TRBJ2-5, with a tentative D call TRBD1 (6 bases). Germline CDR1 reads SGHTA; CDR2 reads FQGNSA. This CDR3 is built from 14 residues. V was trimmed by 2 bases and J by 1 base, leaving 8 bases between them. The CDR3: CASSLIRGQETQYF. The CDR3 DNA is TGTGCCAGCAGCTTAATCAGGGGCCAAGAGACCCAGTACTTC.